Listed below are T cell receptor beta chains from one sample, sequenced in a study of brain T cells in children with intractable seizures. Data came from immunoSEQ multiplex PCR; TCRdb stores just in-frame clones and leaves some out. The sample holds 110,000 or so clones, under 95% seen once. The source material was peripheral blood, sampled at surgery. The receptor source for this set is a boy in the first two years of life with hemimegalencephaly and intractable seizures. Both conserved end residues are part of each CDR3. A D gene is named only where the DNA matches it firmly. Expanded clones are given a class, and other clones once, few, many or no size at all.

-	TRBJ2-1	-	TRBV7-2	CASSLGGSYYNEQFF	TGTGCCAGCAGCTTAGGCGGGTCCTACTACAATGAGCAGTTCTTC
once	TRBJ2-5	-	TRBV18	CASSPGGRGEETQYF	TGTGCCAGCTCACCGGGTGGCAGGGGGGAAGAGACCCAGTACTTC
-	TRBJ2-2	TRBD1	TRBV11-2	CASSLTGGPNTGELFF	TGTGCCAGCAGCTTAACAGGGGGTCCGAACACCGGGGAGCTGTTTTTT
-	TRBJ2-7	-	TRBV5-1	CASSLEALRGEQYF	TGCGCCAGCAGCTTGGAGGCACTTAGGGGCGAGCAGTACTTC
-	TRBJ2-6	-	TRBV19	CASSRGQSGANVLTF	TGTGCCAGTAGCCGAGGGCAGTCTGGGGCCAACGTCCTGACTTTC
-	TRBJ2-7	TRBD1	TRBV27	CASRSKRDRGRYEQYF	TGTGCCAGCAGGTCAAAAAGGGACAGGGGGCGCTACGAGCAGTACTTC
-	TRBJ2-2	-	TRBV5-6	CASSLVLNTGELFF	TGTGCCAGCAGCTTGGTGCTAAACACCGGGGAGCTGTTTTTT
-	TRBJ2-3	-	TRBV5-4	CASSLEGRGDTQYF	TGTGCCAGCAGCTTGGAAGGGCGGGGAGATACGCAGTATTTT
-	TRBJ2-5	-	TRBV11-2	CASSLNNALETQYF	TGTGCCAGCAGCTTAAACAATGCACTGGAGACCCAGTACTTC
-	TRBJ2-1	TRBD2	TRBV29-1	CSVARTRTTPRGVYNEQFF	TGCAGCGTCGCTCGGACTAGGACTACCCCTCGGGGGGTGTACAATGAGCAGTTCTTC
-	TRBJ2-2	-	TRBV5-1	CASLGGNTGELFF	TGCGCCAGCCTCGGGGGTAACACCGGGGAGCTGTTTTTT
-	TRBJ2-7	TRBD1	TRBV9	CASSGTGQISSYEQYF	TGTGCCAGCAGCGGAACGGGACAGATCAGCTCCTACGAGCAGTACTTC
-	TRBJ2-1	TRBD2	TRBV19	CASSMAGVSPNEQFF	TGTGCCAGTAGTATGGCGGGAGTTTCTCCGAATGAGCAGTTCTTC
-	TRBJ1-6	-	TRBV6-5	CASRSRATNSPLHF	TGTGCCAGCAGGAGCCGGGCCACTAATTCACCCCTCCACTTT
-	TRBJ2-6	-	TRBV11-2	CASSSRQVDLANVLTF	TGTGCCAGCAGCTCCCGTCAGGTGGATTTGGCCAACGTCCTGACTTTC
-	TRBJ2-3	-	TRBV7-9	CASSLDPVTFTDTQYF	TGTGCCAGCAGCTTAGATCCCGTTACCTTCACAGATACGCAGTATTTT
-	TRBJ1-5	TRBD1	TRBV4-3	CARGDRERNQPQHF	TGCGCCAGGGGGGACAGGGAAAGGAATCAGCCCCAGCATTTT
-	TRBJ2-7	-	TRBV28	CASIRIGPYYEQYF	TGTGCCAGCATTCGAATAGGGCCCTACTACGAGCAGTACTTC
-	TRBJ2-2	TRBD1	TRBV6-5	CASSGRQGGTGELFF	TGTGCCAGCAGCGGAAGACAGGGTGGAACCGGGGAGCTGTTTTTT
-	TRBJ2-5	-	TRBV10-3	CATSTGQETQYF	TGTGCCACCTCTACAGGGCAAGAGACCCAGTACTTC
once	TRBJ2-3	TRBD2	TRBV7-3	CASSQEGLAGGGTDTQYF	TGTGCCAGCAGCCAAGAGGGACTAGCGGGAGGTGGCACAGATACGCAGTATTTT
-	TRBJ1-4	TRBD1	TRBV28	CASNDRGQVDEKLFF	TGTGCCAGCAACGACAGGGGGCAGGTAGATGAAAAACTGTTTTTT
-	TRBJ1-3	-	TRBV10-3	CAISDRDGNTIYF	TGTGCCATCAGTGACAGGGATGGAAACACCATATATTTT
-	TRBJ1-1	TRBD1	TRBV7-3	CASRFTSRGEAFF	TGTGCCAGCAGATTTACGAGCAGGGGGGAAGCTTTCTTT
-	TRBJ1-1	-	TRBV6-1	CASSELGGNTEAFF	TGTGCCAGCAGTGAGCTTGGGGGGAACACTGAAGCTTTCTTT
-	TRBJ1-3	-	TRBV2	CASRPTGGGNTIYF	TGTGCCAGCAGACCAACTGGCGGCGGGAACACCATATATTTT
-	TRBJ1-1	-	TRBV6-5	CASSYEGASMNTEAFF	TGTGCCAGCAGTTACGAGGGCGCCAGTATGAACACTGAAGCTTTCTTT
few	TRBJ1-2	-	TRBV28	CASSFAGHRDYGYTF	TGTGCCAGCAGTTTCGCAGGACACCGTGACTATGGCTACACCTTC
-	TRBJ1-4	TRBD1	TRBV2	CASSEGTGGGKLFF	TGTGCCAGCAGTGAAGGGACAGGGGGCGGAAAACTGTTTTTT
once	TRBJ1-6	TRBD1	TRBV28	CASSTGQNNSPLHF	TGTGCCAGCAGTACGGGACAGAATAATTCACCCCTCCACTTT
-	TRBJ1-2	TRBD1	TRBV27	CASSFGQGYGYTF	TGTGCCAGCAGTTTTGGACAGGGCTATGGCTACACCTTC
-	TRBJ1-2	-	TRBV28	CASTLRGLLDYGYTF	TGTGCCAGCACCCTGCGGGGGCTACTTGACTATGGCTACACCTTC
-	TRBJ2-1	TRBD1	TRBV3-1/TRBV3-2	CASSPGQGYNEQFF	TGTGCCAGCAGCCCGGGACAGGGGTACAATGAGCAGTTCTTC
-	TRBJ2-3	TRBD2	TRBV4-2	CASSQDRGRAVNTQYF	TGTGCCAGCAGCCAAGATCGAGGGAGGGCGGTCAATACGCAGTATTTT
-	TRBJ1-4	-	TRBV7-9	CASSPNSGAANEKLFF	TGTGCCAGCAGCCCTAATTCAGGGGCAGCTAATGAAAAACTGTTTTTT
-	TRBJ2-1	-	TRBV7-3	CASSPQSSLYNEQFF	TGTGCCAGCAGCCCCCAGAGTTCACTCTACAATGAGCAGTTCTTC
-	TRBJ2-7	-	TRBV7-3	CASSLVGGSTYEQYF	TGTGCCAGCAGCTTAGTGGGCGGGTCTACCTACGAGCAGTACTTC
-	TRBJ2-5	TRBD1	TRBV28	CASSLQGPLKETQYF	TGTGCCAGCAGTCTACAGGGGCCCCTAAAAGAGACCCAGTACTTC
-	TRBJ2-1	TRBD2	TRBV10-3	CATSLAGALLDNEQFF	TGTGCCACTTCACTAGCGGGAGCGCTTTTGGACAATGAGCAGTTCTTC
-	TRBJ2-3	-	TRBV7-2	CASSLVLPADTQYF	TGTGCCAGCAGCTTAGTCCTGCCAGCAGATACGCAGTATTTT
once	TRBJ2-7	-	TRBV29-1	CSVGGLRDGPYEQYF	TGCAGCGTTGGGGGCCTCCGGGACGGGCCCTACGAGCAGTACTTC
-	TRBJ1-5	TRBD1	TRBV5-1	CASRTGPSQPQHF	TGCGCCAGCCGGACAGGGCCCAGTCAGCCCCAGCATTTT
-	TRBJ1-6	-	TRBV11-3	CASSLAGDGSPLHF	TGTGCCAGCAGCTTGGCAGGGGATGGTTCACCCCTCCACTTT
-	TRBJ2-7	-	TRBV4-1	CASSQEETRRYEQYF	TGCGCCAGCAGCCAAGAAGAGACTAGGAGGTACGAGCAGTACTTC
once	TRBJ1-4	-	TRBV5-1	CASSLPDIPPNEKLFF	TGCGCCAGCAGCTTACCGGACATCCCCCCTAATGAAAAACTGTTTTTT
-	TRBJ2-7	-	TRBV11-2	CASSLEVGSYEQYF	TGTGCCAGCAGCTTAGAAGTAGGGAGCTACGAGCAGTACTTC
-	TRBJ2-3	-	TRBV11-2	CASSPTRKRDTQYF	TGTGCCAGCAGCCCCACGCGCAAGCGGGATACGCAGTATTTT